The 17 T cell receptor beta chains presented below share a single source sample, sequenced in a study of T cell changes during pregnancy in multiple sclerosis. Libraries were prepared by immunoSEQ multiplex PCR; TCRdb keeps only in-frame clonotypes and omits some of them. Here the sample spans tens of thousands of clones, about nine tenths being singletons. The source material was peripheral blood, sampled before pregnancy. These receptors all come from a female donor with multiple sclerosis, enrolled in a pregnancy study.

In this sample, this clone turned up once. The rearrangement joins TRBV7-8 to TRBJ2-3; the D gene is possibly TRBD1 (6 bases). Germline V gene lookup returns CDR1 SGHVS and CDR2 FQNEAQ. V was shortened by 8 bases and J by 2 bases, with 11 bases between the two germline ends. The CDR3 is made up of 13 amino acids. CDR3 DNA sequence: TGTGCCAGCTCAGGGGTTAACACAGATACGCAGTATTTT. Translated: CASSGVNTDTQYF. Using reference TRBV7-8 and TRBJ2-3 for the parts outside the CDR3, the full variable domain is GAGVSQSPRYKVAKRGQDVALRCDPISGHVSLFWYQQALGQGPEFLTYFQNEAQLDKSGLPSDRFFAERPEGSVSTLKIQRTQQEDSAVYLCASSGVNTDTQYFGPGTRLTVL.

The J gene is TRBJ1-2, the V gene TRBV2; tentative D call: TRBD1 (6 bases). The V gene's germline CDR1 is SNHLY and CDR2 FYNNEI. Trimming left V 11 bases short and J 8 bases short, with 12 bases between. The CDR3 is made up of 10 amino acids. CDR3 nucleotide sequence: TGTGCCGGGACGGGGGGCGGCTACACCTTC. Amino acid sequence: CAGTGGGYTF.

The genes are TRBV27 and TRBJ2-3, with 7 bases identical to TRBD1. Germline lookup yields CDR1 MNHEY and CDR2 SMNVEV (reference sequence). Trimming took 3 bases from V and 5 from J; bases not matched to a gene: 5. CDR3 length equals 14 residues. CDR3 sequence: CASSFEGAGDTQYF. The CDR3 region has the DNA TGTGCCAGCAGTTTTGAGGGGGCTGGAGATACGCAGTATTTT.

The rearrangement uses TRBV5-1 and TRBJ1-2, with TRBD1 matching 9 bases. Unmatched junction bases numbered 6, after V lost 5 bases and J lost 4 bases. Looked up from germline, CDR1 is SGHRS and CDR2 is YFSETQ. CDR3 size: 14 residues. The CDR3 protein is CASRETGGVYGYTF. CDR3 in DNA: TGCGCCAGCAGGGAGACAGGGGGAGTCTATGGCTACACCTTC.

V and J are TRBV11-1 and TRBJ2-1; possible D gene TRBD1, 7 bases. Per the germline V gene, CDR1 is SGHAT and CDR2 is FQDESV (reference sequence). V lost 2 bases and J lost 10, with 15 bases in between. The CDR3 length is 14 residues. The CDR3 sequence: CASSLFTGAGEQFF. The CDR3 DNA follows: TGTGCCAGCAGCTTATTTACAGGGGCGGGGGAGCAGTTCTTC.

The count of this clone is one. The chain couples TRBV6-5 to TRBJ1-3; D possibly corresponds to TRBD1 (6 bases). V lost 5 bases and J 0 bases, leaving 11 bases between the germline ends. CDR1 is MNHEY, CDR2 SVGAGI, per germline. CDR3 length: 15 amino acids. CDR3 in amino acids: CASSLRGFSGNTIYF. CDR3 DNA sequence: TGTGCCAGCAGTCTTAGGGGGTTCTCTGGAAACACCATATATTTT.

The chain combines TRBV11-2 with TRBJ2-2; 7 positions match TRBD2. After removal of 5 bases from V and 6 bases from J, the junction contained 3 bases not matched to a gene. The CDR3 sequence is 13 residues long. Germline V gene sequence: CDR1 SGHAT, CDR2 FQNNGV. CDR3 residues: CASSLGLAGELFF. As DNA, the CDR3 is TGTGCCAGCAGCCTCGGACTAGCCGGGGAGCTGTTTTTT. The complete variable domain, with remaining parts taken from reference TRBV11-2 and TRBJ2-2, reads EAGVAQSPRYKIIEKRQSVAFWCNPISGHATLYWYQQILGQGPKLLIQFQNNGVVDDSQLPKDRFSAERLKGVDSTLKIQPAKLEDSAVYLCASSLGLAGELFFGEGSRLTVL.

The chain joins TRBV29-1 to TRBJ2-7, with 9 nucleotides matching TRBD1. V gave up 6 bases and J gave up 10 bases; unmatched junction bases: 7. Germline V lookup: CDR1 SQVTM, CDR2 ANQGSEA. CDR3 length equals 11 residues. The CDR3 is CSVYTGGEQYF. The CDR3 region has the DNA TGCAGCGTCTACACAGGGGGCGAACAGTACTTC.

The chain uses TRBV25-1 and TRBJ1-2, with D possibly being TRBD1 (5 bases). V shed 0 bases and J shed 5 bases, with 13 bases lying between them. Germline V gives CDR1 MGHDK, CDR2 SYGVNS. This CDR3 comprises 15 residues. In nucleotides, the CDR3 is TGTGCCAGCAGTGAATATGGGGGACTGATATATGGCTACACCTTC. It yields the protein CASSEYGGLIYGYTF.

This clone has only one observation. The V and J genes are TRBV11-2 and TRBJ1-2; D is possibly TRBD1 (5 bases). This CDR3 spans 13 amino acids. CDR1 and CDR2 from the germline V gene are SGHAT and FQNNGV. V was cut by 8 bases and J by 1 base, with 11 bases left in between. CDR3 region: CASAPDINYGYTF. The CDR3 DNA reads as TGTGCCAGCGCACCGGACATTAACTATGGCTACACCTTC.

The V call is TRBV2, the J call TRBJ1-2; D not certain. CDR3 length: 16 residues. Per germline, CDR1 SNHLY and CDR2 FYNNEI. Trimming took off 4 bases at V and 4 bases at J, with 19 bases between the two ends. CDR3 amino acids: CASSGPLPRMGYGYTF. The CDR3 region has the DNA TGTGCCAGCAGTGGACCCCTGCCGCGGATGGGCTATGGCTACACCTTC. Variable domain in full (rest from reference TRBV2 and TRBJ1-2): EPEVTQTPSHQVTQMGQEVILRCVPISNHLYFYWYRQILGQKVEFLVSFYNNEISEKSEIFDDQFSVERPDGSNFTLKIRSTKLEDSAMYFCASSGPLPRMGYGYTFGSGTRLTVV.

The gene calls are TRBV30 and TRBJ1-2, with D possibly TRBD1 on 5 matching bases. The V end lost 0 bases, the J end lost 8 bases, and 10 bases lay between the germline ends. The CDR3 is 12 residues long. The V gene's germline CDR1 is GTSNPN and CDR2 SVGIG (reference sequence). The DNA for the CDR3 is TGTGCCTGGAGTGTTGGGGCTGGAGGCTACACCTTC. Protein sequence: CAWSVGAGGYTF.

The chain carries TRBV11-2 and TRBJ1-2; D gene uncertain. The germline V and J ends were trimmed by 5 bases and 0 bases, with 16 bases remaining between them. Germline CDR1 SGHAT, CDR2 FQNNGV. This CDR3 region has 16 residues. CDR3 sequence (DNA): TGTGCCAGCAGCCCCCTCCGGGGTATAGCTAACTATGGCTACACCTTC. This translates into CASSPLRGIANYGYTF.

Notes on this clone: A read error may account for a junction end that differs from germline. CDR3 sequence reads: CASSLGTSGGPRLHF. DNA of the CDR3: TGTGCCAGCAGCTTAGGGACTAGCGGGGGCCCTAGGCTGCATTTT. The chain is built from TRBV7-9 and TRBJ2-3; TRBD2 matches at 13 bases. The CDR3 length is 15 residues. Germline CDR1 and CDR2: SEHNR and FQNEAQ (reference sequence).

J is TRBJ1-5 and V is TRBV6-1, with 9 nucleotides matching TRBD1. The V gene's germline CDR1 is MNHNS and CDR2 SASEGT. This CDR3 is built from 16 residues. V lost 4 bases, J lost 3 bases, and 7 bases stayed unmatched. This chain's CDR3 is CASSVVTGGNNQPQHF. The CDR3 region has the DNA TGTGCCAGCAGTGTCGTGACAGGGGGTAACAATCAGCCCCAGCATTTT.

On this clone: The sample contains more than one DNA sequence encoding this CDR3. V is TRBV7-2 and J is TRBJ2-7, with TRBD2 matching 7 bases. CDR3 length: 12 residues. V trimming: 9 bases; J trimming: 10 bases; junction bases outside the gene matches: 12. Germline assignment: CDR1 SGHTA and CDR2 FQGNSA. The CDR3 sequence is CASSPREEKQYF. In DNA form, the CDR3 reads TGTGCCAGTAGCCCCCGGGAGGAGAAACAGTACTTC.

The chain employs TRBV7-2 and TRBJ2-3; possibly TRBD1 for D (6 bases). Germline V gives CDR1 SGHTA, CDR2 FQGNSA. This CDR3 region has 15 residues. The V end was cut by 4 bases, the J end by 1 base, with 12 bases between. The CDR3 DNA is TGTGCCAGCAGCTCAATCAGGGGCGGCACAGATACGCAGTATTTT. This gives the protein CASSSIRGGTDTQYF.